This TCR beta chain came from a study of blood T cells in healthy people across ages (dated by TCRdb to 2015 to 2017). Context from the whole study: Template switching captured roughly one uniquely barcoded TCR beta cDNA molecule per two T cells in model experiments. Donors were grouped into four age groups: young (average roughly 15 years), middle-aged (39), aged (around 60) and long-lived (about 89). Donors of different ages were randomly distributed across sequencing lanes to avoid experimental bias. The study analyzed two additional independent replicas of 1 million unique cDNA reads from the same blood draw for two donors, one aged 18 to 30 and one aged 80 or older. Using deep sequencing normalized with unique cDNA molecular identifiers, the study measured how TCR beta repertoire diversity changes with age. Results and caveats for the whole study, not just this receptor: Estimates of total diversity based on one million sequenced T cells were considered lower bounds and underestimates. Compared with the aged group, the long-lived group had more naive CD4+ T cells, fewer expanded clones and increased TCR diversity, a pattern suggesting age selection. Donor CMV infection status was unknown, potentially confounding age-related changes in expanded clonotypes. Bulk unsorted PBMC profiling prevented conclusive comparison of naive and antigen-experienced compartments. Observed TCR beta diversity per million T cells fell roughly linearly with age, and a significant reduction was already apparent by age roughly 40. There was a strong correlation between observed TCR beta diversity and the percentage of naive T cells measured by flow cytometry.

For CDR1 and CDR2, the germline V gene lists SGHTA and FQGNSA. The CDR3, from cysteine to phenylalanine, totals 16 residues. Only CDR3 DNA remains: 48 bases, in frame from the first base. V is clipped by 0 bases and J by 1 base, and the sequence between their germline boundaries is 9 bases long. Library prep was done by 5' RACE. The sample was run on an Illumina HiSeq 2500. The second PCR ran for about 6 to 12 cycles and used a J-beta primer mix along with a sample-barcoded 5' primer. A template-switch 5' adaptor carrying 12 random nucleotides introduced a unique molecular identifier onto each TCR beta cDNA molecule. Each sample yielded at least 3 million CDR3-containing paired-end reads. All of the RNA was converted into first-strand cDNA using the Mint cDNA synthesis kit, with a TRBC-specific oligonucleotide serving as the primer. After uracil-DNA glycosylase treatment, a first 18-cycle PCR used universal primers M1SS and BC2_uni_R on all cDNA. On the study's bioinformatics: For normalization, 1 million high-quality reads were randomly selected from each sample, with every read carrying a distinct molecular identifier. Instead of being binned into consensus sequences, reads that shared molecular identifiers were thrown out. MiTCR, run with a Q25 quality threshold and the strictest error-elimination algorithm, handled CDR3 identification, clonotype clustering and error correction. A nonparametric unseen species model with Euler transformation was used to estimate lower-bound total TCR beta diversity. TCRdb redid the processing of the public reads, applying fastp at Q25 and MiXCR, and retained in-frame beta chains. Rows with a matching CDR3 protein are joined into one entry that keeps the most common DNA and genes. TCRdb's processing, not the study's, gives the V and J calls here. The sample records about 780,000 distinct CDR3 sequences, 46% of which are singletons. The ten largest account for 15% to 20% of the sample.

Remarks on this clonotype: Its antigen target is currently unknown. Base qualities are missing; no much larger clone stands one base away.

The donors were around 39 Caucasian individuals from Russia, aged roughly 6 to 100 years, who were systemically healthy. Each donor gave around 9.9 milliliters of peripheral blood, collected into EDTA-treated Vacutainer tubes. Ficoll-Paque density-gradient centrifugation was used to isolate PBMCs, with at least 6.5 million obtained per sample. Total RNA, at least 5 micrograms per sample, was extracted from PBMCs with Trizol reagent. For every donor, flow cytometry on a PBMC aliquot measured the percentage of naive CD45RAhigh/CD27high T cells. Recombination joined TRBV7-2 with TRBJ2-2, and possibly TRBD2, on 6 matching bases. Material: blood. The origin of this receptor is a man at least 80 years old in good health. The nucleotide sequence is given as TGTGCCAGCAGCTTAGCGCGGCGGGAGAACACCGGGGAGCTGTTTTTT. Translated, it reads CASSLARRENTGELFF.